The clone carrying this T cell receptor beta chain was observed at least ten times. The antigen remains unidentified. Germline CDR1 SQVTM, CDR2 ANQGSEA. Between the trimmed V and J ends, which lost 4 bases and 2 bases, there was a span of 15 bases. There are 14 residues in the CDR3. The data stem from a study of regulatory T cells in long-lasting Graves disease. The study's findings and limits: Analysis covered peripheral blood alone, not thyroid tissue.

Time point in this sample: newly diagnosed GD, antithyroid drugs for less than 3 months. Researchers made the TCR library from RNA that was extracted from PBMCs. The diagnosis of Graves' disease used American Thyroid Association guidelines. Building of the TCR beta libraries involved iRepertoire HTBI primers and Arm-PCR of CDR3 regions. One entry per CDR3 protein, called by TCRdb with MiXCR from the multiplex PCR reads. The sample contains about 540,000 distinct CDR3 sequences, around an eighth of which appear only once. The sample was also reused in another study, on T cells in Graves' hyperthyroidism and ophthalmopathy. Turning to that study: The HTBI set primed first-round TCR CDR3 RT-PCR. Peripheral blood also featured most of the thyroid clonotypes expanded above 0.001.

This rearrangement joins TRBV29-1 to TRBJ2-7; tentative D call: TRBD1 (6 bases). This clonotype originated in a man aged 25-40 years with Graves disease. Sequenced material: peripheral blood mononuclear cells (PBMCs), taken at new diagnosis, from a patient treated with antithyroid drugs. CDR3 sequence reads: CSVAGDTLAYEQYF. CDR3 in DNA: TGCAGCGTTGCCGGGGACACCCTAGCCTACGAGCAGTACTTC.